This T cell receptor (beta chain) was obtained from a study of OX40 agonist ivuxolimab in advanced cancers. Autoimmune disease history or systemic immunosuppression excluded patients. Peripheral blood came from all dose cohorts at three timepoints. Trimming pared 4 bases from V and 6 bases from J, leaving 10 bases between. Germline V gene data show CDR1 as MNHNS and CDR2 as SASEGT. The length of the CDR3 is 13 residues. Clones were read by immunoSEQ multiplex PCR, and TCRdb kept only the in-frame ones, dropping some. The repertoire has about 34,000 clones, roughly 80% of them found once; the top ten carry 2% to 3%. Study outcomes and limitations: Low normalized T-cell clonal expansion was additionally recorded for some nonresponders. At 0.1 to 3.0 mg/kg, clonal expansion of CD4+ and CD8+ blood T cells had occurred by week 6.

Worth noting for this clone: As yet, its antigen is unknown.

The material was CD4+ or CD8+ T cells sorted from blood, obtained in a trial of the OX40 agonist ivuxolimab. This receptor was taken from an adult with an advanced solid tumor such as melanoma, head and neck, liver or kidney cancer. The V and J genes are TRBV6-1 and TRBJ1-5, with D possibly matching TRBD1 (6 bases). DNA for the CDR3: TGTGCCAGCAGTGCAGGGGTGGGTCAGCCCCAGCATTTT. Amino acid sequence: CASSAGVGQPQHF.